Below are 6 T cell receptor beta chains sequenced from a single sample in a study of blood T cell repertoires in COVID-19. The assay was immunoSEQ multiplex PCR, and TCRdb's table has in-frame clones only and misses some. The sample shows more than 150,000 clones, approximately 87% of them seen only once. Sample: peripheral blood. These receptor sequences come from a woman aged 18-29 years who had recovered from COVID-19.

This chain links TRBV7-2 with TRBJ2-7, with D maybe TRBD1 (5 bases). Germline values: CDR1 SGHTA, CDR2 FQGNSA. The germline V and J ends were trimmed by 5 bases and 6 bases, with 14 bases remaining between them. The CDR3 extends over 13 amino acids. CDR3 in amino acids: CASSELGPGEQYF. In nucleotides, the CDR3 is TGTGCCAGCAGCGAATTGGGGCCCGGCGAGCAGTACTTC.

The table lists this clone with a count of one. The CDR3 is CSVYQQNGYTF. DNA for the CDR3: TGCAGCGTTTATCAACAGAATGGCTACACCTTC. This chain uses TRBV29-1 with TRBJ1-2; D gene unclear. CDR3 length: 11 residues. Germline V gives CDR1 SQVTM, CDR2 ANQGSEA. V shed 5 bases and J shed 6 bases, with 10 bases lying between them.

The CDR3 DNA reads as TGTGCCACCAGTGACACCGAGTATCAGCCCCAGCATTTT. Translation gives CATSDTEYQPQHF. The chain has TRBV24-1 and TRBJ1-5; D ambiguous. Germline V gene data show CDR1 as KGHDR and CDR2 as SFDVKD. Trimming cost V 4 bases and J 5 bases, with 8 bases left between them. The CDR3 loop spans 13 amino acids.

The chain carries TRBV9 and TRBJ2-5; TRBD2 matches 9 bases. J gave up 2 bases and V 0 bases, and 11 bases lay outside the gene matches. Germline-derived CDR1 and CDR2 are SGDLS and YYNGEE. CDR3 length equals 18 residues. The CDR3 DNA is TGTGCCAGCAGCGTAGAGGGACAGACTAGCGGAGCTCAAGAGACCCAGTACTTC. It encodes CASSVEGQTSGAQETQYF.

The V gene is TRBV5-5, the J gene TRBJ1-1; no definite D call. V was pared by 0 bases and J by 4 bases, with 10 bases between. Germline V gene data show CDR1 as SGHKS and CDR2 as YYEKEE (reference sequence). The length of the CDR3 is 14 residues. CDR3 protein: CASSLALSATEAFF. In DNA form, the CDR3 reads TGTGCCAGCAGCTTGGCCCTATCCGCCACTGAAGCTTTCTTT.

This chain links TRBV2 with TRBJ2-1; the match to TRBD2 covers 13 bases. J was trimmed by 6 bases and V by 6 bases; bases with no gene match: 5. The CDR3 contains 15 residues. Germline loops: CDR1 SNHLY, CDR2 FYNNEI. The CDR3 DNA sequence: TGTGCCAGCAGCACCGGACTAGCGGGAGTCAATGAGCAGTTCTTC. This gives the protein CASSTGLAGVNEQFF.